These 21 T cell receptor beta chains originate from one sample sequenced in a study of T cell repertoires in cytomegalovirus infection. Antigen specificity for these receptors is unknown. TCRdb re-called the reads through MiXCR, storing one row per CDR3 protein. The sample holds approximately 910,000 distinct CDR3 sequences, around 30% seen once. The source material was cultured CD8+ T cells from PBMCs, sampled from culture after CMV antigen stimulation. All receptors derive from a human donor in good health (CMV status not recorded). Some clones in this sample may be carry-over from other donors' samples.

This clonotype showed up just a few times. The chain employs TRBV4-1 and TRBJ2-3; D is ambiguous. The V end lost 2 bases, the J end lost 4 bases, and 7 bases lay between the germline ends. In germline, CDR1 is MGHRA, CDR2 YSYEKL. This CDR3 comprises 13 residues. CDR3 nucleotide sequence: TGCGCCAGCAGCCAAATTAGGGCAGATACGCAGTATTTT. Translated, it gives CASSQIRADTQYF.

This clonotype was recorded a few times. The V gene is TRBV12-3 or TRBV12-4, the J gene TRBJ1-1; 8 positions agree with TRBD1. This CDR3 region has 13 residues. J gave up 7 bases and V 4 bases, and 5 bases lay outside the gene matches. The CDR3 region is CASSSLGQGEAFF. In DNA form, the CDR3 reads TGTGCCAGCAGTTCCCTTGGACAGGGTGAAGCTTTCTTT.

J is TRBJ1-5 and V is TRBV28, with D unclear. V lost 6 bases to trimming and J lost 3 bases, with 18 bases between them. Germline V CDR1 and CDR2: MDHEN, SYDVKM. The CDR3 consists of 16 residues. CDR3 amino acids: CASRHRTSKNNQPQHF. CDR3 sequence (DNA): TGTGCCAGCAGACATAGGACGTCAAAAAACAATCAGCCCCAGCATTTT.

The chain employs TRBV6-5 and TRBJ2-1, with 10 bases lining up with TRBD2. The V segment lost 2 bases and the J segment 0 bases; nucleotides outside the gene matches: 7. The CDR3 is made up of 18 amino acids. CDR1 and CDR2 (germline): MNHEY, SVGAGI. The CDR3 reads CASSYAAGGKSSYNEQFF. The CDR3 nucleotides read TGTGCCAGCAGTTACGCAGCGGGGGGGAAGAGCTCCTACAATGAGCAGTTCTTC.

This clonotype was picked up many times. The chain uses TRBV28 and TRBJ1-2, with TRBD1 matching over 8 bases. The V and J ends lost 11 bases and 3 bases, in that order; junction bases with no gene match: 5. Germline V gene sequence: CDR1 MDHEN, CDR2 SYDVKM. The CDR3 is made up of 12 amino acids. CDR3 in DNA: TGTGCCGGACAGGGTTGGGACTATGGCTACACCTTC. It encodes CAGQGWDYGYTF.

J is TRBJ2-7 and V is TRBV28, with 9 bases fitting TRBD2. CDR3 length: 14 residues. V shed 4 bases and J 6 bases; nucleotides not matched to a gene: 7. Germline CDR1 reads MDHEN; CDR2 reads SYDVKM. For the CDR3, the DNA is TGTGCCAGCAGTTCCGGACTAGCGCTTGGCGAGCAGTACGTC. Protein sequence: CASSSGLALGEQYV.

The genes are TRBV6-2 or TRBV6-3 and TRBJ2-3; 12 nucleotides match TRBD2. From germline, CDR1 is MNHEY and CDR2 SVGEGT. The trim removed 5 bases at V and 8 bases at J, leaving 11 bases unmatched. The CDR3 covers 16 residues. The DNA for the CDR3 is TGTGCCAGCAGTCACGGACTAGCGGGGACAACGGGTACGCAGTATTTT. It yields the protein CASSHGLAGTTGTQYF.

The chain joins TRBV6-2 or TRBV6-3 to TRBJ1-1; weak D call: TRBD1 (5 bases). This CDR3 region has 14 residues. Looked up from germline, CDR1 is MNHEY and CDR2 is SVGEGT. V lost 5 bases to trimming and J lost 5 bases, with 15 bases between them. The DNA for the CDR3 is TGTGCCAGCAGTACTTCATCAGGGTGGACTGAAGCTTTCTTT. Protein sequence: CASSTSSGWTEAFF.

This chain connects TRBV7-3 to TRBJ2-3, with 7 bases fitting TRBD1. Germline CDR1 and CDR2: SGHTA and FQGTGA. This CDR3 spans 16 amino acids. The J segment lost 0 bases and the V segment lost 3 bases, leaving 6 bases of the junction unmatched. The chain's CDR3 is CASSFGTATSTDTQYF. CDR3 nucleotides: TGTGCCAGCAGCTTTGGGACAGCAACTAGCACAGATACGCAGTATTTT.

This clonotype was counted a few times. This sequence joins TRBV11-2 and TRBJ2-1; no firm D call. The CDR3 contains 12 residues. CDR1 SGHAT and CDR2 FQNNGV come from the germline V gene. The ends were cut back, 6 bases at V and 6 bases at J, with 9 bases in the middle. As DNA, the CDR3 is TGTGCCAGCAGTATAGGCTTCAATGAGCAGTTCTTC. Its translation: CASSIGFNEQFF.

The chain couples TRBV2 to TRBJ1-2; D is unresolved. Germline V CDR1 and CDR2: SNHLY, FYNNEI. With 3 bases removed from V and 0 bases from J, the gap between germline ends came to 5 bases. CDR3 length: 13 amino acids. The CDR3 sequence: CASSDNPNYGYTF. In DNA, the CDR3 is TGTGCCAGCAGTGATAACCCTAACTATGGCTACACCTTC.

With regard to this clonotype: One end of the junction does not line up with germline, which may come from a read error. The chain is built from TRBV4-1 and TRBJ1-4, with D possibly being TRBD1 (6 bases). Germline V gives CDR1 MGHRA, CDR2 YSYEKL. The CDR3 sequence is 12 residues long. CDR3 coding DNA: TGCGCCAGCAGCCAAGGGGGGGCACAGCCTATCTTT. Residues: CASSQGGAQPIF.

The CDR3 bases are TGTGCCAGCAGGATTGACTACGGCACTGAAGCTTTCTTT. Its protein is CASRIDYGTEAFF. The V gene is TRBV6-5, the J gene TRBJ1-1, with no clear D. The CDR3 loop spans 13 amino acids. In germline, CDR1 is MNHEY, CDR2 SVGAGI. The ends were cut back, 6 bases at V and 4 bases at J, with 12 bases in the middle.

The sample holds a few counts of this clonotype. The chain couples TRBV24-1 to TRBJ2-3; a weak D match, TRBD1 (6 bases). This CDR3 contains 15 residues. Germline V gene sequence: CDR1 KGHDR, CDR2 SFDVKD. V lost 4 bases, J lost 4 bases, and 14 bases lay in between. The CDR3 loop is CATSDQDRRPDTQYF. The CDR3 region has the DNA TGTGCCACCAGTGACCAAGACAGGAGGCCAGATACGCAGTATTTT.

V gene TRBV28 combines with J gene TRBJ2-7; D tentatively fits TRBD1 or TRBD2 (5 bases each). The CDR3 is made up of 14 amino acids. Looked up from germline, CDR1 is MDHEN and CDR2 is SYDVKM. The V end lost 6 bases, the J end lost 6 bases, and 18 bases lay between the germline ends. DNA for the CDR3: TGTGCCAGCAGCTCAGCGCGGCCAGGGAGCGAGCAGTACGTC. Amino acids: CASSSARPGSEQYV.

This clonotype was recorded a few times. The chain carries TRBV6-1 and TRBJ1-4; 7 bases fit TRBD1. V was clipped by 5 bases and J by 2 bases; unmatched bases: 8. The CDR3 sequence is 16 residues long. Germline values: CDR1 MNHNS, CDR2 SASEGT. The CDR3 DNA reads TGTGCCAGCAGTCACACAGGGGCGGCGACTAATGAAAAACTGTTTTTT. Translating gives CASSHTGAATNEKLFF.

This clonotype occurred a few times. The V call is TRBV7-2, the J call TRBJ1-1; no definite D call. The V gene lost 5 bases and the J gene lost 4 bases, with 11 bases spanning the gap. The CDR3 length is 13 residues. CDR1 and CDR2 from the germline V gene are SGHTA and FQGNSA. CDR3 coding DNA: TGTGCCAGCAGCCTGAACTGGGGCACTGAAGCTTTCTTT. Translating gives CASSLNWGTEAFF.

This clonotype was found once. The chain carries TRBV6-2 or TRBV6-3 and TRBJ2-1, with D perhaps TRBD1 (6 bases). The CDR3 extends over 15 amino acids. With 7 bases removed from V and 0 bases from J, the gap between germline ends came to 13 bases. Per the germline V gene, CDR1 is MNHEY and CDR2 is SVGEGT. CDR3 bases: TGTGCCAGCACCCCAGACAGGAGCTCCTACAATGAGCAGTTCTTC. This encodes CASTPDRSSYNEQFF.

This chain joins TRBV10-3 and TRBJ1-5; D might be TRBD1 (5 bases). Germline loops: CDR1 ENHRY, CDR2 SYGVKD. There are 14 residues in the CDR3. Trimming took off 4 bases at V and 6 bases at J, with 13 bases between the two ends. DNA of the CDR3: TGTGCCATCAGTGGGGACGCCCGGGGTCAGCCCCAGCATTTT. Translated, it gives CAISGDARGQPQHF.

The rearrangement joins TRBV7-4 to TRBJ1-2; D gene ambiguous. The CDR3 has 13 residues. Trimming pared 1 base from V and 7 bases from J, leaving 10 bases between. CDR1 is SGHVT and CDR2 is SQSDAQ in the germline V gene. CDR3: CASSLGAAPGYTF. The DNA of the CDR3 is TGTGCCAGCAGCTTAGGGGCAGCCCCTGGCTACACCTTC.

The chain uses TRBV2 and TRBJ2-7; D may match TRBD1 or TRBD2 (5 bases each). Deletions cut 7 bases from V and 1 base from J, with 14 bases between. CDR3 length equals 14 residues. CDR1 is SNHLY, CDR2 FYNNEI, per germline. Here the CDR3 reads CASKDRDPSYEQYV. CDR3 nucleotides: TGTGCCAGCAAAGACCGGGACCCTTCCTACGAGCAGTACGTC.